Below, 29 T cell receptor beta chains from the same sample are listed, as sequenced in a study of blood T cell repertoires in COVID-19. TCRdb's table, derived via immunoSEQ multiplex PCR, lists solely in-frame clones and lacks some. This table has roughly 66,000 clones, 84% appearing once. Sequenced sample: peripheral blood. All receptors derive from a woman in her fifties or sixties with acute or convalescent COVID-19.

This clone was observed a single time. The V call is TRBV5-1, the J call TRBJ1-1, with D hard to call. This CDR3 comprises 15 residues. V was pared by 0 bases and J by 4 bases, with 13 bases between. Germline V gene sequence: CDR1 SGHRS, CDR2 YFSETQ. CDR3 region: CASSLVPEEVTEAFF. The DNA for the CDR3 is TGCGCCAGCAGCTTGGTCCCAGAAGAGGTCACTGAAGCTTTCTTT.

The rearrangement uses TRBV18 and TRBJ1-1, with 7 bases fitting TRBD1. CDR1 KGHSH and CDR2 LQKENI come from the germline V gene. V lost 4 bases, J lost 0 bases, and 8 bases stayed unmatched. CDR3 length: 16 amino acids. As DNA, the CDR3 is TGTGCCAGCTCACGCCGGGACAGTATATTGAACACTGAAGCTTTCTTT. Translating gives CASSRRDSILNTEAFF.

V usage is TRBV5-1 and J usage is TRBJ1-1; tentative D call: TRBD1 (6 bases). Germline loops: CDR1 SGHRS, CDR2 YFSETQ. The length of the CDR3 is 13 residues. V lost 4 bases and J 1 base, leaving 8 bases between the germline ends. CDR3 residues: CASSTQGNTEAFF. CDR3 bases: TGCGCCAGCAGCACACAGGGGAACACTGAAGCTTTCTTT. Variable domain in full (rest from reference TRBV5-1 and TRBJ1-1): KAGVTQTPRYLIKTRGQQVTLSCSPISGHRSVSWYQQTPGQGLQFLFEYFSETQRNKGNFPGRFSGRQFSNSRSEMNVSTLELGDSALYLCASSTQGNTEAFFGQGTRLTVV.

This clone was seen a few times. This chain joins TRBV6-1 and TRBJ1-1; TRBD1 agrees at 9 bases. V dropped 0 bases and J dropped 3; count of bases not matched to a gene: 5. There are 16 residues in the CDR3. Germline V gene sequence: CDR1 MNHNS, CDR2 SASEGT. CDR3 protein: CASSEALRQGDTEAFF. The DNA of the CDR3 is TGTGCCAGCAGTGAAGCATTAAGACAGGGGGACACTGAAGCTTTCTTT.

The V and J genes are TRBV2 and TRBJ2-2; D is possibly TRBD2 (6 bases). The germline V and J ends were trimmed by 9 bases and 6 bases, with 20 bases remaining between them. This CDR3 region has 15 residues. Germline assignment: CDR1 SNHLY and CDR2 FYNNEI. The CDR3: CASLPGTLVAGELFF. DNA for the CDR3: TGTGCCAGTCTTCCCGGGACTCTAGTCGCCGGGGAGCTGTTTTTT.

The J gene is TRBJ1-2, the V gene TRBV7-3, with 9 bases aligning to TRBD1. Germline V gene data show CDR1 as SGHTA and CDR2 as FQGTGA. CDR3 length equals 14 residues. V shed 5 bases and J 6 bases; nucleotides not matched to a gene: 7. CDR3 nucleotides: TGTGCCAGCAGCAGCACAGGGGGCGTAGATGGCTACACCTTC. This sequence encodes CASSSTGGVDGYTF.

The sample holds a few counts of this clone. This chain joins TRBV5-5 and TRBJ1-5; 10 positions match TRBD1. The CDR3 sequence is 19 residues long. Trimming took 4 bases from V and 0 from J; bases not matched to a gene: 13. Germline values: CDR1 SGHKS, CDR2 YYEKEE (reference sequence). DNA of the CDR3: TGTGCCAGCAGCCCAACGTCCGGGACAGGGGCCTATAGCAATCAGCCCCAGCATTTT. It codes for CASSPTSGTGAYSNQPQHF.

The rearrangement joins TRBV6-1 to TRBJ1-2; 7 nucleotides align to TRBD1. The CDR3 has 15 residues. V was clipped by 0 bases and J by 3 bases; unmatched bases: 4. The germline gives CDR1 MNHNS, CDR2 SASEGT. In nucleotides, the CDR3 is TGTGCCAGCAGTGAAGCAGGGGGCGAGGACTATGGCTACACCTTC. It codes for CASSEAGGEDYGYTF.

This chain joins TRBV19 and TRBJ2-7, with D uncertain. The germline CDR1 and CDR2 sequences are LNHDA and SQIVND (reference sequence). The CDR3 is 13 residues long. Between the trimmed V and J ends, which lost 3 bases and 4 bases, there was a span of 10 bases. CDR3 coding DNA: TGTGCCAGTAGTATGTCAGATATTTACGAGCAGTACTTC. Its protein product is CASSMSDIYEQYF.

This clone was counted only a few times. The chain carries TRBV15 and TRBJ1-2; unclear D gene. Germline CDR1 reads LNHNV; CDR2 reads YYDKDF (reference sequence). V was pared by 6 bases and J by 7 bases, with 18 bases between. CDR3 length equals 14 residues. The CDR3 nucleotides are TGTGCCACCAGTCTGTTCTCCTCTTCCGGTGGCTACACCTTC. It yields the protein CATSLFSSSGGYTF.

This sequence joins TRBV19 and TRBJ1-1; TRBD1 might be the D (5 bases). The CDR3 runs 17 residues. Deletions cut 3 bases from V and 1 base from J, with 18 bases between. Per germline, CDR1 LNHDA and CDR2 SQIVND (reference sequence). The CDR3 region has the DNA TGTGCCAGTAGTATCACTTCGCGACAGAACTGGAACACTGAAGCTTTCTTT. The encoded protein is CASSITSRQNWNTEAFF.

This chain connects TRBV12-3 or TRBV12-4 to TRBJ2-5, with 8 bases identical to TRBD1. The J segment lost 3 bases and the V segment lost 4 bases, leaving 1 base of the junction unmatched. The CDR3 has 13 residues. This CDR3 reads CASSSDREETQYF. CDR3 bases: TGTGCCAGCAGTTCGGACAGGGAAGAGACCCAGTACTTC.

The chain carries TRBV9 and TRBJ2-5, with D possibly matching TRBD2 (7 bases). Between the trimmed V and J ends, which lost 3 bases and 2 bases, there was a span of 14 bases. The CDR3 length is 15 residues. CDR1 is SGDLS and CDR2 is YYNGEE in the germline V gene. DNA for the CDR3: TGTGCCAGCAGCGCTGGGGGGGGCCCACAAGAGACCCAGTACTTC. The encoded protein is CASSAGGGPQETQYF.

This clone was seen once. V gene TRBV6-1 combines with J gene TRBJ2-1; a weak D match, TRBD2 (6 bases). Germline assignment: CDR1 MNHNS and CDR2 SASEGT. The CDR3 has 14 residues. Trimming took off 2 bases at V and 6 bases at J, with 11 bases between the two ends. CDR3: CASSELEGSNEQFF. CDR3 in DNA: TGTGCCAGCAGTGAACTGGAGGGATCCAATGAGCAGTTCTTC.

The rearrangement links TRBV12-5 to TRBJ2-2, with 15 bases that match TRBD2. V gave up 4 bases and J gave up 5 bases; unmatched junction bases: 2. The CDR3 length is 16 residues. The germline CDR1 and CDR2 sequences are LGHNT and FRNRAP. The CDR3 DNA is TGTGCTAGTGGTTGGACTAGCGGGGGGGCAACCGGGGAGCTGTTTTTT. Its translation is CASGWTSGGATGELFF. The full variable domain, completed using reference TRBV12-5 and TRBJ2-2, is DARVTQTPRHKVTEMGQEVTMRCQPILGHNTVFWYRQTMMQGLELLAYFRNRAPLDDSGMPKDRFSAEMPDATLATLKIQPSEPRDSAVYFCASGWTSGGATGELFFGEGSRLTVL.

V gene TRBV13 combines with J gene TRBJ2-3, with 7 bases aligning to TRBD2. CDR1 and CDR2 (germline): PRHDT, FYEKMQ (reference sequence). The trim removed 4 bases at V and 0 bases at J, leaving 4 bases unmatched. The CDR3 has 15 amino acids. The CDR3: CASSYGGGSTDTQYF. CDR3 bases: TGTGCCAGCAGCTATGGCGGGGGAAGCACAGATACGCAGTATTTT.

The chain combines TRBV10-3 with TRBJ2-2, with D unclear. This CDR3 region has 13 residues. V lost 6 bases and J 6 bases, leaving 11 bases between the germline ends. Germline V gene data show CDR1 as ENHRY and CDR2 as SYGVKD. The CDR3 sequence: CAIRGRPAGELFF. CDR3 in DNA: TGTGCCATCAGAGGCAGGCCAGCCGGGGAGCTGTTTTTT.

The chain couples TRBV6-1 to TRBJ2-6; D perhaps matches TRBD1 (5 bases). Germline lookup yields CDR1 MNHNS and CDR2 SASEGT. The CDR3 consists of 15 residues. Trimming shortened V by 3 bases and J by 4 bases, and 10 bases separated the two germline ends. The CDR3 region is CASSDRVAGANVLTF. CDR3 coding DNA: TGTGCCAGCAGTGACAGGGTAGCCGGGGCCAACGTCCTGACTTTC.

This clone showed up just a few times. The V gene is TRBV19, the J gene TRBJ1-2, with 7 bases lining up with TRBD1. Germline V gene data show CDR1 as LNHDA and CDR2 as SQIVND (reference sequence). J gave up 8 bases and V 10 bases, and 16 bases lay outside the gene matches. The CDR3 extends over 14 amino acids. CDR3 residues: CATSLTGMELGYTF. The CDR3 bases are TGTGCCACCTCATTGACAGGGATGGAGTTGGGCTACACCTTC.

The J gene is TRBJ1-4, the V gene TRBV5-4; no clear D. V lost 0 bases to trimming and J lost 8 bases, with 17 bases between them. The CDR3 has 16 amino acids. The V gene's germline CDR1 is SGHNT and CDR2 YYREEE (reference sequence). For the CDR3, the DNA is TGTGCCAGCAGCTTGGGTCCCCCAACCTCCGGGGAAAAACTGTTTTTT. Protein product: CASSLGPPTSGEKLFF.

The genes are TRBV10-3 and TRBJ1-1; 10 bases are a match to TRBD1. CDR1 and CDR2 from the germline V gene are ENHRY and SYGVKD. J lost 3 bases, V lost 6 bases, and 10 bases had no gene match. This CDR3 has 16 amino acids. The CDR3 DNA follows: TGTGCCATCAGCGATGACGCGACAGGGGGCTACACTGAAGCTTTCTTT. Translation gives CAISDDATGGYTEAFF.

V usage is TRBV9 and J usage is TRBJ1-3, with D unresolved. Germline CDR1 SGDLS, CDR2 YYNGEE. The V end lost 4 bases, the J end lost 7 bases, and 15 bases lay between the germline ends. The CDR3 runs 14 residues. The CDR3 DNA reads TGTGCCAGCAGCCTCGCGGTGTCCGAGAACACCATATATTTT. Its translation: CASSLAVSENTIYF.

The CDR3 nucleotides read TGCGCCAGCAGCCTAGGGGACAGACCTAATTCACCCCTCCACTTT. Protein product: CASSLGDRPNSPLHF. V usage is TRBV4-1 and J usage is TRBJ1-6; 7 nucleotides line up with TRBD1. The CDR3 covers 15 residues. J was trimmed by 6 bases and V by 4 bases; bases with no gene match: 6. Germline assignment: CDR1 MGHRA and CDR2 YSYEKL.

The V gene is TRBV5-1, the J gene TRBJ1-5; 8 nucleotides line up with TRBD1. Per the germline V gene, CDR1 is SGHRS and CDR2 is YFSETQ. Trimming took 5 bases from V and 0 from J; bases not matched to a gene: 4. This CDR3 is 15 amino acids long. CDR3 protein: CASRTGDHSNQPQHF. The CDR3 nucleotides are TGCGCCAGCAGGACAGGGGACCATAGCAATCAGCCCCAGCATTTT.

This clone was observed a few times. The chain joins TRBV24-1 to TRBJ2-1; 8 bases line up with TRBD1. The ends lost 5 bases at V and 6 bases at J; junction bases unmatched: 8. Germline CDR1 KGHDR, CDR2 SFDVKD. The CDR3 runs to 15 residues. The CDR3 coding sequence is TGTGCCACCAGTGGCGTCAGGGGGCGCGGCAATGAGCAGTTCTTC. This sequence encodes CATSGVRGRGNEQFF.

The chain links TRBV15 to TRBJ1-4, with TRBD1 matching over 9 bases. CDR1 is LNHNV, CDR2 YYDKDF, per germline (reference sequence). CDR3 length: 15 amino acids. Trimming removed 2 bases from V and 7 bases from J; junction bases left unmatched: 5. CDR3 nucleotides: TGTGCCACCAGCAGACCACAGGGGGCTTTTGAAAAACTGTTTTTT. Translating it yields CATSRPQGAFEKLFF.

By sample fraction, this clone is medium-sized (0.01 to 0.1%). The J gene is TRBJ2-2, the V gene TRBV4-1; 8 positions match TRBD2. This CDR3 region has 16 residues. The V gene end was trimmed by 0 bases and the J gene end by 6 bases; junction bases not matched to a gene: 6. CDR1 and CDR2 from the germline V gene are MGHRA and YSYEKL. This CDR3 is CASSQEAGGAPGELFF. In nucleotides, the CDR3 is TGCGCCAGCAGCCAAGAGGCCGGGGGGGCCCCCGGGGAGCTGTTTTTT.

The chain links TRBV27 to TRBJ1-2, with 10 bases matching TRBD1. Unmatched junction bases numbered 3, after V lost 3 bases and J lost 8 bases. This CDR3 contains 13 residues. Germline values: CDR1 MNHEY, CDR2 SMNVEV (reference sequence). The CDR3: CASSFLTGGGYTF. As DNA, the CDR3 is TGTGCCAGCAGTTTCCTGACAGGGGGCGGCTACACCTTC.

This chain joins TRBV27 and TRBJ1-1; D is uncertain. Germline assignment: CDR1 MNHEY and CDR2 SMNVEV (reference sequence). The CDR3 consists of 11 residues. Trimming took off 6 bases at V and 6 bases at J, with 8 bases between the two ends. This chain's CDR3 is CASRWRAEAFF. CDR3 nucleotide sequence: TGTGCCAGCAGATGGAGGGCTGAAGCTTTCTTT.